The present TCR beta chain was sequenced within a study of blood T cell repertoires in COVID-19. Study-wide context: The study drew acute and convalescent COVID-19 samples from the United States, Italy and Spain. T cells, B-cell-depleted T cells, or PBMCs provided the cDNA or gDNA that served as material.

The CDR3 sequence is 16 residues long. V was cut by 0 bases and J by 1 base, with 12 bases left in between. Germline CDR1 ENHRY, CDR2 SYGVKD. The authors' processing: Reference gene primers were amplified, and this amplification served to estimate nucleated cell counts. Measured with immunoSEQ multiplex PCR; TCRdb has only the in-frame clones, and not every one. That table furnishes V, J and clone size, whereas the DNA furnished D and trimming. The sample consists of about 120,000 clones, approximately 87% of them appearing once. This rearrangement joins TRBV10-3 to TRBJ1-1; D gene uncertain. The source of this sequence is a woman in her fifties or sixties with acute or convalescent COVID-19. Input material: peripheral blood. The DNA of the CDR3 is TGTGCCATCAGTGAGTCGCCGGGGAAGGGGAACACTGAAGCTTTCTTT. It codes for CAISESPGKGNTEAFF.